These T cell receptor beta chains were read from a single sample in a study of T-cell reconstitution after alpha-beta-depleted transplantation in children. One entry per CDR3 protein, called by TCRdb with MiXCR from the PCR reads. The sample has 180,000 or so distinct CDR3 sequences, approximately 6% seen once. The source material was PBMCs, sampled before TCRalphabeta/CD19-depleted stem cell transplant. These receptor sequences come from a girl under three years old with combined immunodeficiency, due to receive a stem cell transplant. The CDR3 runs from the conserved cysteine through the conserved F or W.

j_call v_call cdr3_aa
TRBJ2-5 TRBV7-2 CASSLGPDNRVGETQYF
TRBJ2-7 TRBV11-2 CASSLLRAGVGYEQYF
TRBJ2-5 TRBV11-2 CASSLYSVVQETQYF
TRBJ2-3 TRBV20-1 CSARLTLSTDTQYF
TRBJ1-2 TRBV28 CASSPRCWGSLCYGYTF
TRBJ2-6 TRBV28 CASSFGTRKGANVLTF
TRBJ2-7 TRBV4-3 CASSQDRPRGGYSYEQYF
TRBJ2-1 TRBV9 CASSVEGTGSHNEQFF
TRBJ1-1 TRBV12-3/TRBV12-4 CASSLGQLEAFF
TRBJ2-3 TRBV6-5 CASSSWGGDTQYF
TRBJ1-1 TRBV27 CASSPGTIPNTEAFF
TRBJ2-4 TRBV7-2 CASSFNFGASGTKNIQYF
TRBJ1-2 TRBV20-1 CSATQRTGGNYGYTF
TRBJ2-3 TRBV14 CASSQRLLAGLTDTQYF
TRBJ2-1 TRBV28 CASSFPAEDQSNEQFF
TRBJ2-7 TRBV20-1 CSAIDGTSGRDEQYF
TRBJ2-1 TRBV20-1 CSARVQGAEQFF
TRBJ2-1 TRBV27 CASSLASSGWSLAYNEQFF
TRBJ2-5 TRBV7-8 CASSLVGSRETQYF
TRBJ2-1 TRBV29-1 CSVGTSGIGFDEQFF
TRBJ2-1 TRBV14 CASSRFKLTTRPDYNEQFF
TRBJ1-2 TRBV7-9 CASSFSQGWDDYGYTF